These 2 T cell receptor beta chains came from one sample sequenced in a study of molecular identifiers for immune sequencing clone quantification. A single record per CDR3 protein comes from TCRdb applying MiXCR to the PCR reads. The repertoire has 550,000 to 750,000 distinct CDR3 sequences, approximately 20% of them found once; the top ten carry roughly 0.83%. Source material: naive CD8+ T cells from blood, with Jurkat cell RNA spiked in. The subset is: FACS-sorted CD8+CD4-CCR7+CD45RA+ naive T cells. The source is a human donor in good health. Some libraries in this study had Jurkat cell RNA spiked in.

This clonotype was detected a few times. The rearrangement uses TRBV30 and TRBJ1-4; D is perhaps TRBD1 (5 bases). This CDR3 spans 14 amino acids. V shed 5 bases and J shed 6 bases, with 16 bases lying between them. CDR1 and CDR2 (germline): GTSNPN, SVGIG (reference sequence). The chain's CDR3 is CAWGHGTGYEKLFF. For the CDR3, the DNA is TGTGCCTGGGGGCATGGGACGGGTTATGAAAAACTGTTTTTT.

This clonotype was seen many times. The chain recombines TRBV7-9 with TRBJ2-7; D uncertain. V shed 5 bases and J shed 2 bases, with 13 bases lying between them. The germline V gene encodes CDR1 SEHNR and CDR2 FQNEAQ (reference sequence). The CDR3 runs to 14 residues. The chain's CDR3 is CASSPPGPAYEQYF. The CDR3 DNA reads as TGTGCCAGCAGCCCTCCGGGCCCAGCCTACGAGCAGTACTTC.